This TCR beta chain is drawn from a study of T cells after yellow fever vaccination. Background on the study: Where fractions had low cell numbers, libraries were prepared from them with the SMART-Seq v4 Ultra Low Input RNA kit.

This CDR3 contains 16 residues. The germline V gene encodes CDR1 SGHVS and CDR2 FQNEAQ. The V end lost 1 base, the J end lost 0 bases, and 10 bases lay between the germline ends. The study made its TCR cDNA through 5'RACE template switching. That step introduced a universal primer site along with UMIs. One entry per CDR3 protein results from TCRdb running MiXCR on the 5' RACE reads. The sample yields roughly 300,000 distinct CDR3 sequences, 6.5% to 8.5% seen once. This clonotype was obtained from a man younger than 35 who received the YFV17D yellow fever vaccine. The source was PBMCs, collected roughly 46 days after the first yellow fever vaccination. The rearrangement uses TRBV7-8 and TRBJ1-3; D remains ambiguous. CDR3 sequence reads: CASSLEAPNSGNTIYF. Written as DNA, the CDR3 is TGTGCCAGCAGCTTAGAGGCCCCAAACTCTGGAAACACCATATATTTT. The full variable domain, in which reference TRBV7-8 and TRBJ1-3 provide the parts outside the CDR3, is GAGVSQSPRYKVAKRGQDVALRCDPISGHVSLFWYQQALGQGPEFLTYFQNEAQLDKSGLPSDRFFAERPEGSVSTLKIQRTQQEDSAVYLCASSLEAPNSGNTIYFGEGSWLTVV.